The source of this T cell receptor (beta chain) is a study of blood T cell repertoires in COVID-19. Repertoires were generated with immunoSEQ multiplex PCR, while TCRdb's copy carries only in-frame clones and drops some. The table records roughly 220,000 clones, around 80% of them present only once. The CDR3 runs to 14 residues. Germline CDR1 reads SGHDN; CDR2 reads FVKESK. The V and J ends lost 6 bases and 5 bases, in that order; junction bases with no gene match: 5. The sample was PBMCs or T cells enriched from blood (not recorded which). The clonotype originates from a man in his forties or fifties who had recovered from COVID-19. The V gene is TRBV14, the J gene TRBJ1-4, with 8 bases fitting TRBD1. This CDR3 is CASSRQGWNEKLFF. The DNA for the CDR3 is TGTGCCAGCAGTAGACAGGGGTGGAATGAAAAACTGTTTTTT.